The 29 T cell receptor beta chains below all came from one sample that was sequenced in a study of blood T cell repertoires in COVID-19. Only in-frame clones appear in the TCRdb table, and some are missing; sequencing was by immunoSEQ multiplex PCR. The data contain over 200,000 clones, roughly 80% of them singletons. The sequenced sample was peripheral blood. These receptors were taken from a human donor in a cohort sampled during active COVID-19.

This chain connects TRBV19 to TRBJ2-4; D is possibly TRBD2 (5 bases). Trimming removed 7 bases at V and 6 bases at J, with 13 bases between. From germline, CDR1 is LNHDA and CDR2 SQIVND (reference sequence). This CDR3 has 13 amino acids. Here the CDR3 reads CASNPAGLNIQYF. DNA for the CDR3: TGTGCCAGTAATCCGGCGGGCCTAAACATTCAGTACTTC.

V and J are TRBV6-5 and TRBJ2-3, with 11 bases that match TRBD2. This CDR3 has 15 residues. CDR1 and CDR2 (germline): MNHEY, SVGAGI. J was trimmed by 3 bases and V by 6 bases; bases with no gene match: 5. The CDR3 spells CASRLAGGPTDTQYF. The CDR3 nucleotides read TGTGCCAGCAGATTAGCGGGAGGGCCTACAGATACGCAGTATTTT.

The CDR3 sequence is CASSRPPGLGSDTQYF. CDR3 sequence (DNA): TGCGCCAGCAGCCGGCCACCGGGACTAGGATCAGATACGCAGTATTTT. The chain has TRBV4-1 and TRBJ2-3, with TRBD2 matching 8 bases. Per germline, CDR1 MGHRA and CDR2 YSYEKL. V shed 4 bases and J 4 bases; nucleotides not matched to a gene: 10. The CDR3 length is 16 residues.

The J gene is TRBJ1-2, the V gene TRBV2, with a possible D match to TRBD1 (6 bases). Trimming stripped 6 bases from V and 6 bases from J, with 17 bases between. Germline CDR1 reads SNHLY; CDR2 reads FYNNEI. This CDR3 spans 14 amino acids. The CDR3 DNA is TGTGCCAGCAGGGTCCTAAGGGGGGGCGATGGCTACACCTTC. Protein product: CASRVLRGGDGYTF.

V is TRBV6-2 or TRBV6-3 and J is TRBJ1-5; no clear D gene. The CDR3 runs 13 residues. The V end was cut by 6 bases, the J end by 2 bases, with 8 bases between. Germline CDR1 MNHEY, CDR2 SVGEGT. The CDR3 region has the DNA TGTGCCAGCAGCCCCGAGGGCAATCAGCCCCAGCATTTT. Translating gives CASSPEGNQPQHF.

On this clone itself: This same CDR3 is encoded by further DNA sequences in the sample. The V gene is TRBV18, the J gene TRBJ2-7; 7 bases map to TRBD1. The CDR3 is made up of 14 amino acids. Germline CDR1 is KGHSH and CDR2 is LQKENI. V dropped 2 bases and J dropped 3; count of bases not matched to a gene: 4. The CDR3 protein is CASSPWDRSYEQYF. As DNA, the CDR3 is TGTGCCAGCTCACCATGGGACAGAAGCTACGAGCAGTACTTC. Full variable domain (missing parts from reference TRBV18 and TRBJ2-7): NAGVMQNPRHLVRRRGQEARLRCSPMKGHSHVYWYRQLPEEGLKFMVYLQKENIIDESGMPKERFSAEFPKEGPSILRIQQVVRGDSAAYFCASSPWDRSYEQYFGPGTRLTVT.

This clone was counted only a few times. This chain joins TRBV4-3 and TRBJ1-5, with D possibly TRBD1 on 6 matching bases. Trimming shortened V by 3 bases and J by 9 bases, and 12 bases separated the two germline ends. The CDR3 has 13 residues. Germline-derived CDR1 and CDR2 are LGHNA and YSLEER. This CDR3 reads CASSHEGGRPQHF. The CDR3, as DNA: TGCGCCAGCAGCCATGAAGGGGGTAGGCCCCAGCATTTT.

The rearrangement joins TRBV30 to TRBJ2-7; D unresolved. CDR1 and CDR2 from the germline V gene are GTSNPN and SVGIG (reference sequence). V was clipped by 0 bases and J by 2 bases, with 8 bases between them. CDR3 length: 13 amino acids. This chain's CDR3 is CAWSVYVAYEQYF. CDR3 DNA: TGTGCCTGGAGTGTATATGTTGCCTACGAGCAGTACTTC.

The chain recombines TRBV10-2 with TRBJ1-2; TRBD1 is a possible D gene (5 bases). CDR3 length equals 13 residues. Trimming removed 0 bases from V and 8 bases from J, with 10 bases in between. Germline CDR1 WSHSY, CDR2 SAAADI. CDR3 sequence: CASSESRAEGYTF. CDR3 sequence (DNA): TGCGCCAGCAGTGAGTCCAGGGCGGAAGGCTACACCTTC.

The chain carries TRBV5-8 and TRBJ2-5, with 7 bases aligning to TRBD1. J lost 4 bases, V lost 1 base, and 10 bases had no gene match. This CDR3 spans 16 amino acids. The germline CDR1 and CDR2 sequences are SGHTS and YDEGEE. CDR3 DNA: TGTGCCAGCAGCTTGCAACAGGGGAGAGGAGGAGAGACCCAGTACTTC. Protein sequence: CASSLQQGRGGETQYF.

A word on this clone: The same CDR3 arises from other DNA sequences in this sample as well. The chain links TRBV7-2 to TRBJ1-2; 7 bases are shared with TRBD1. The germline V gene has CDR1 SGHTA and CDR2 FQGNSA. Losses at the gene ends were 5 bases for V and 0 bases for J; bases not matched to a gene: 3. There are 14 residues in the CDR3. This CDR3 reads CASSADRANYGYTF. CDR3 bases: TGTGCCAGCAGCGCTGACAGGGCTAACTATGGCTACACCTTC.

The gene calls are TRBV5-1 and TRBJ2-7; TRBD2 agrees at 7 bases. The V segment lost 7 bases and the J segment 1 base; nucleotides outside the gene matches: 8. The germline V gene has CDR1 SGHRS and CDR2 YFSETQ. The CDR3 runs 14 residues. In nucleotides, the CDR3 is TGCGCCAGCGGAATAGCGGGCCCTTCCTACGAGCAGTACTTC. Translation: CASGIAGPSYEQYF.

The chain employs TRBV20-1 and TRBJ2-7, with a weak D call TRBD2 (6 bases). The V gene's germline CDR1 is DFQATT and CDR2 SNEGSKA (reference sequence). CDR3 size: 12 residues. V was clipped by 3 bases and J by 1 base, with 7 bases between them. CDR3 protein: CSASRGSYEQYF. DNA of the CDR3: TGCAGTGCTAGTCGGGGGTCCTACGAGCAGTACTTC.

This clone turned up a few times. The chain couples TRBV28 to TRBJ2-5; TRBD2 might be the D (6 bases). Looked up from germline, CDR1 is MDHEN and CDR2 is SYDVKM. The CDR3 covers 14 residues. V was clipped by 3 bases and J by 5 bases, with 13 bases between them. CDR3 in amino acids: CASSFLGSGETQYF. CDR3 sequence (DNA): TGTGCCAGCAGTTTCCTCGGGAGCGGGGAGACCCAGTACTTC.

This clone appeared once. This CDR3 reads CASSQRRDRSQETQYF. The CDR3 region has the DNA TGTGCCAGCAGCCAACGCCGGGACAGGAGCCAAGAGACCCAGTACTTC. The V and J genes are TRBV14 and TRBJ2-5, with TRBD1 matching over 8 bases. The CDR3 runs to 16 residues. Germline trimming cut 2 bases from V and 1 base from J; bases unmatched to any gene: 6. Germline V gene sequence: CDR1 SGHDN, CDR2 FVKESK. The whole variable domain, remainder taken from reference TRBV14 and TRBJ2-5, is EAGVTQFPSHSVIEKGQTVTLRCDPISGHDNLYWYRRVMGKEIKFLLHFVKESKQDESGMPNNRFLAERTGGTYSTLKVQPAELEDSGVYFCASSQRRDRSQETQYFGPGTRLLVL.

The chain couples TRBV6-5 to TRBJ1-6; a possible D gene is TRBD1 (5 bases). V was trimmed by 4 bases and J by 7 bases, leaving 17 bases between them. The CDR3 covers 16 residues. Per germline, CDR1 MNHEY and CDR2 SVGAGI. This CDR3 reads CASSSPWRGGNSPLHF. The CDR3 coding sequence is TGTGCCAGCAGTTCCCCGTGGAGGGGCGGGAATTCACCCCTCCACTTT.

The genes are TRBV5-4 and TRBJ2-5, with TRBD1 identical over 10 bases. The V segment lost 0 bases and the J segment 7 bases; nucleotides outside the gene matches: 6. CDR3 length: 15 amino acids. Germline CDR1 is SGHNT and CDR2 is YYREEE (reference sequence). The CDR3 sequence: CASSLAGTGEGTQYF. DNA of the CDR3: TGTGCCAGCAGCTTGGCCGGGACAGGGGAGGGGACCCAGTACTTC.

This chain joins TRBV6-2 or TRBV6-3 and TRBJ2-7, with D perhaps TRBD2 (6 bases). Per the germline V gene, CDR1 is MNHEY and CDR2 is SVGEGT. CDR3 length: 16 residues. Trimming shortened V by 6 bases and J by 2 bases, and 20 bases separated the two germline ends. Written as DNA, the CDR3 is TGTGCCAGCAGCCCTATCCCGGCGGGACGTACCTACGAGCAGTACTTC. Translation: CASSPIPAGRTYEQYF.

This sequence joins TRBV11-2 and TRBJ1-2; possible D gene TRBD1, 5 bases. The CDR3 extends over 14 amino acids. V was shortened by 4 bases and J by 4 bases, with 13 bases between the two germline ends. Germline V gene lookup returns CDR1 SGHAT and CDR2 FQNNGV. The chain's CDR3 is CASSSQAGLYGYTF. The CDR3 DNA follows: TGTGCCAGCAGCTCCCAGGCGGGGCTCTATGGCTACACCTTC.

The CDR3 loop reads CSVARSGGSSYNEQFF. Written as DNA, the CDR3 is TGCAGCGTTGCTCGTAGTGGCGGGAGCTCCTACAATGAGCAGTTCTTC. The chain carries TRBV29-1 and TRBJ2-1, with TRBD2 matching over 7 bases. V lost 4 bases to trimming and J lost 0 bases; unmatched junction nucleotides: 9. Germline V gene data show CDR1 as SQVTM and CDR2 as ANQGSEA. This CDR3 contains 16 residues.

This clone was recorded a few times. The chain combines TRBV5-4 with TRBJ2-1; 12 bases line up with TRBD2. The CDR3 spans 16 residues. Germline assignment: CDR1 SGHNT and CDR2 YYREEE (reference sequence). The J segment lost 8 bases and the V segment lost 3 bases, leaving 9 bases of the junction unmatched. CDR3 loop: CASSSPSGRAMDEQFF. The CDR3 bases are TGTGCCAGCAGCTCGCCTAGCGGGAGGGCGATGGATGAGCAGTTCTTC.

Concerning this clone: Other DNA sequences in the same sample also yield this CDR3. CDR3 residues: CASSLRGETQYF. The CDR3 DNA reads as TGTGCCAGCAGCTTACGCGGGGAGACCCAGTACTTC. The chain recombines TRBV7-9 with TRBJ2-5, with a weak D call TRBD2 (5 bases). Deletions cut 2 bases from V and 5 bases from J, with 6 bases between. The CDR3 extends over 12 amino acids. CDR1 SEHNR and CDR2 FQNEAQ come from the germline V gene (reference sequence).

This clone came up once. The chain uses TRBV7-2 and TRBJ2-1, with TRBD2 identical over 10 bases. CDR1 SGHTA and CDR2 FQGNSA come from the germline V gene. V dropped 5 bases and J dropped 9; count of bases not matched to a gene: 10. CDR3 length: 15 amino acids. CDR3 DNA: TGTGCCAGCAGCCTGGGACTAGCGCCCTTAGGTGAGCAGTTCTTC. The encoded protein is CASSLGLAPLGEQFF.

The chain links TRBV7-2 to TRBJ2-7; 7 nucleotides match TRBD2. CDR1 and CDR2 (germline): SGHTA, FQGNSA. The junction had 1 base not matched to a gene; V was cut back by 4 bases and J by 4 bases. CDR3 length: 12 amino acids. In DNA, the CDR3 is TGTGCCAGCAGCTGGGAGGGTTACGAGCAGTACTTC. It translates to CASSWEGYEQYF.

The V and J genes are TRBV5-1 and TRBJ2-7; TRBD2 agrees at 8 bases. Losses at the gene ends were 2 bases for V and 2 bases for J; bases not matched to a gene: 6. The V gene's germline CDR1 is SGHRS and CDR2 YFSETQ. The CDR3 consists of 15 residues. The CDR3 nucleotides are TGCGCCAGCAGCTTTACGGGAGGGGGTACCTACGAGCAGTACTTC. Translating it yields CASSFTGGGTYEQYF. The variable domain in full, with the rest retrieved from reference TRBV5-1 and TRBJ2-7, is KAGVTQTPRYLIKTRGQQVTLSCSPISGHRSVSWYQQTPGQGLQFLFEYFSETQRNKGNFPGRFSGRQFSNSRSEMNVSTLELGDSALYLCASSFTGGGTYEQYFGPGTRLTVT.

The chain recombines TRBV2 with TRBJ2-1; D is possibly TRBD2 (6 bases). Trimming cost V 4 bases and J 0 bases, with 19 bases left between them. CDR3 length: 18 residues. Germline V gives CDR1 SNHLY, CDR2 FYNNEI. CDR3 DNA sequence: TGTGCCAGCAGTGCACAACCCCTAGCGACGAGCTCCTACAATGAGCAGTTCTTC. Translation: CASSAQPLATSSYNEQFF. The variable domain in full, completed from reference TRBV2 and TRBJ2-1, reads EPEVTQTPSHQVTQMGQEVILRCVPISNHLYFYWYRQILGQKVEFLVSFYNNEISEKSEIFDDQFSVERPDGSNFTLKIRSTKLEDSAMYFCASSAQPLATSSYNEQFFGPGTRLTVL.

This clone was observed at least ten times. Other DNA sequences in this sample translate to the same CDR3. V gene TRBV9 combines with J gene TRBJ2-7; 8 nucleotides align to TRBD1. Germline CDR1 is SGDLS and CDR2 is YYNGEE. V lost 3 bases to trimming and J lost 2 bases; unmatched junction nucleotides: 7. CDR3 size: 15 residues. The CDR3 DNA reads as TGTGCCAGCAGCGCCGACAGGGGTCAAACCTACGAGCAGTACTTC. As protein: CASSADRGQTYEQYF.

The rearrangement uses TRBV11-3 and TRBJ2-1; D may be TRBD2 (5 bases). This CDR3 comprises 14 residues. Deletions cut 2 bases from V and 2 bases from J, with 7 bases between. CDR1 and CDR2 (germline): SGHNT, YENEEA. The CDR3 loop reads CASSLSGAYNEQFF. The CDR3, as DNA: TGTGCCAGCAGCTTATCCGGGGCCTACAATGAGCAGTTCTTC.

The chain uses TRBV5-1 and TRBJ2-5; 11 bases align to TRBD2. Trimming at V came to 0 bases and at J to 7 bases, leaving 8 bases not matched to a gene. The CDR3 is 16 residues long. Germline loops: CDR1 SGHRS, CDR2 YFSETQ. Here the CDR3 reads CASSLVVAGGPVTQYF. The CDR3 coding sequence is TGCGCCAGCAGCTTGGTGGTAGCGGGAGGGCCGGTGACCCAGTACTTC.